Sequencing of this T cell receptor beta chain was carried out in a study of T-cell memory formation after mild COVID-19. Notes on the study in general: A subset of responding clones appeared in pre-infection memory, suggesting cross-reactive memory joined.

One entry per CDR3 protein, called by TCRdb with MiXCR from the 5' RACE reads. This table holds fewer than 250,000 distinct CDR3 sequences, more than 25% found once. The CDR3 length is 15 residues. Trimming cost V 0 bases and J 5 bases, with 14 bases left between them. This clonotype was found many times. Its antigen is unidentified. Source material: PBMCs or a T cell subset sorted from them (not recorded which). The chain joins TRBV12-3 or TRBV12-4 to TRBJ2-7; D may be TRBD2 (6 bases). The source of this sequence is an adult woman who had mild COVID-19 (a few samples of this study predate the infection). Cell type and time point are not known. This CDR3 is CASSLAGLEGNEQYF. Written as DNA, the CDR3 is TGTGCCAGCAGTTTAGCGGGACTGGAAGGGAACGAGCAGTACTTC.